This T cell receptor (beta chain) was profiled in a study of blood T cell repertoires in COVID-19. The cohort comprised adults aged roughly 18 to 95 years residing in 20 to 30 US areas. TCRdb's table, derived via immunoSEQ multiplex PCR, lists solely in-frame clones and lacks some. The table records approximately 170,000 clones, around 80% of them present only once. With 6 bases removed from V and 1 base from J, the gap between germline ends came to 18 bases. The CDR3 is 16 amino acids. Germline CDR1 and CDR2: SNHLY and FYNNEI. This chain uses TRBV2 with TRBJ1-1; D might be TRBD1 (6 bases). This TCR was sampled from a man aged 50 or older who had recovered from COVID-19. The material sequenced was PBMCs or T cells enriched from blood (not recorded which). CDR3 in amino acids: CASSLDSQIKNTEAFF. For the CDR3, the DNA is TGTGCCAGCAGCCTGGACAGTCAGATTAAGAACACTGAAGCTTTCTTT.